The clone carrying this TCR beta chain has a handful of counts. What it binds is unknown. These data are taken from a study of identical twins. General study results and limits: In cord blood, abundant beta clonotypes had fewer insertions; memory showed no trend.

Each CDR3 protein gets one entry after TCRdb re-called the 5' RACE reads with MiXCR. The table has about 330,000 distinct CDR3 sequences, about 12% seen once; the top ten hold roughly 7%. The ends were cut back, 1 base at V and 8 bases at J, with 6 bases in the middle. CDR3 length: 12 amino acids. Germline CDR1 and CDR2: SGHDN and FVKESK. These same records also appear under a second study, on yellow fever vaccine responses in identical twins.

This receptor was taken from a woman between 18 and 30 years old in good health. Sequenced input: CD8+ T cells sorted from blood. V gene TRBV14 combines with J gene TRBJ2-1; D remains ambiguous. This chain's CDR3 is CASSQVSDEQFF. For the CDR3, the DNA is TGTGCCAGCAGCCAAGTGAGCGATGAGCAGTTCTTC.